Detailed here is one T cell receptor (beta chain). The antigen remains undetermined. This sample was taken from a study of blood T cells in healthy people across ages. Then a second PCR, running about 6 to 12 cycles, was carried out with a sample-barcoded 5' primer and a J-beta primer mix. TCRdb ran MiXCR on the 5' RACE reads and lists one entry per CDR3 protein. Among hundreds of thousands of distinct CDR3 sequences listed, roughly three fifths were seen once. The V gene end was trimmed by 4 bases and the J gene end by 2 bases; junction bases not matched to a gene: 4. The CDR3 is made up of 14 amino acids. Germline V CDR1 and CDR2: SGHRS, YFSETQ. Study-wide points: It was held that the diversity estimates obtained from one million T cells were underestimates.

Researchers report isolating at least 7 million PBMCs per sample. Sequencing was done on a sample of blood. This receptor was obtained from a man aged 35-49 years in good health. This chain links TRBV5-1 with TRBJ2-7, with TRBD1 matching 9 bases. CDR3 coding DNA: TGCGCCAGCAGCGGGACAGGGAAGCCCTACGAGCAGTACTTC. It yields the protein CASSGTGKPYEQYF.